Sequencing of this T cell receptor (beta chain) was carried out in a study of T cells in Graves' hyperthyroidism and ophthalmopathy. This clonotype was picked up many times. Its target is unknown. General study points: Ophthalmopathy and stable hyperthyroidism were told apart by a 13 V-J model.

The CDR3 sequence is 12 residues long. Germline V gene sequence: CDR1 MNHNS, CDR2 SASEGT. The ends were cut back, 7 bases at V and 5 bases at J, with 11 bases in the middle. Amplified TCR beta CDR3 regions came from RNA transcripts. The HTBI primer set drove a first-round RT-PCR of the TCR CDR3. TCRdb passed the multiplex PCR reads through MiXCR, listing each CDR3 protein once. The data contain 250,000 to 400,000 distinct CDR3 sequences, roughly an eighth of them singletons. The rearrangement links TRBV6-1 to TRBJ2-5, with a weak D call TRBD2 (5 bases). Input material: blood. This TCR was sampled from a woman between 35 and 50 years old with Graves' ophthalmopathy. The CDR3 reads CASNRGSETQYF. The CDR3 DNA is TGTGCCAGCAATCGGGGTTCGGAGACCCAGTACTTC.